The clone carrying this T cell receptor beta chain occurred a few times. Trimming stripped 6 bases from V and 7 bases from J, with 18 bases between. This CDR3 contains 14 residues. This sample is drawn from a study of T cells in Graves' hyperthyroidism and ophthalmopathy. From RNA transcripts, TCR beta CDR3 regions were amplified. A set of HTBI primers served as the primers for a first-round RT-PCR of the TCR CDR3. TCRdb called the multiplex PCR reads again in MiXCR, with one record for every CDR3 protein. Among hundreds of thousands of distinct CDR3 sequences listed, 18% were seen once. The chain joins TRBV12-3 or TRBV12-4 to TRBJ2-5; D gene uncertain. The sequenced material came from blood. This TCR came from a woman aged 45 to 65 with Graves' hyperthyroidism that later progressed to Graves' ophthalmopathy. The CDR3 nucleotides read TGTGCCAGCAGCGACCCGATGGGGTCCGGGACCCAGTACTTC. This translates into CASSDPMGSGTQYF.